These 30 T cell receptor beta chains share one sample of origin, sequenced in a study of cytomegalovirus exposure and HLA in healthy donors. The PCR contained 60 Vbeta and 13 Jbeta primers. Profiled with immunoSEQ multiplex PCR; TCRdb holds only in-frame clones, not every one. Found here are fewer than 200,000 clones, roughly four fifths of them singletons; the top ten hold about 1.9%. The sequenced sample was PBMCs. The receptors stem from a young woman in good health and CMV-seronegative.

The chain carries TRBV7-9 and TRBJ1-2; a weak D match, TRBD1 (5 bases). V was shortened by 5 bases and J by 6 bases, with 16 bases between the two germline ends. Per germline, CDR1 SEHNR and CDR2 FQNEAQ (reference sequence). The length of the CDR3 is 14 residues. CDR3 in DNA: TGTGCCAGCAGCCGAGCGGGGGGGGATGATGGCTACACCTTC. Translation: CASSRAGGDDGYTF.

This sequence joins TRBV5-4 and TRBJ1-5; D remains ambiguous. This CDR3 is 14 amino acids long. Trimming pared 6 bases from V and 0 bases from J, leaving 10 bases between. The V gene's germline CDR1 is SGHNT and CDR2 YYREEE (reference sequence). The CDR3 sequence: CASTRESSNQPQHF. CDR3 bases: TGTGCCAGCACGCGGGAGAGTAGCAATCAGCCCCAGCATTTT.

V and J are TRBV18 and TRBJ1-4; 8 positions agree with TRBD1. This CDR3 comprises 15 residues. Germline V lookup: CDR1 KGHSH, CDR2 LQKENI. After removal of 4 bases from V and 8 bases from J, the junction contained 9 bases not matched to a gene. CDR3 sequence reads: CASSLAPDRAEKLFF. For the CDR3, the DNA is TGTGCCAGCTCACTCGCACCGGACAGGGCGGAAAAACTGTTTTTT.

This chain connects TRBV11-2 to TRBJ1-4, with 9 bases fitting TRBD1. The junction had 5 bases not matched to a gene; V was cut back by 5 bases and J by 7 bases. The CDR3 extends over 14 amino acids. CDR1 is SGHAT and CDR2 is FQNNGV in the germline V gene. For the CDR3, the DNA is TGTGCCAGCAGCGGAACAGGGGGCCCTGAAAAACTGTTTTTT. It is translated as CASSGTGGPEKLFF. Full variable domain (rest looked up from reference TRBV11-2 and TRBJ1-4): EAGVAQSPRYKIIEKRQSVAFWCNPISGHATLYWYQQILGQGPKLLIQFQNNGVVDDSQLPKDRFSAERLKGVDSTLKIQPAKLEDSAVYLCASSGTGGPEKLFFGSGTQLSVL.

Note on this clone: The same CDR3 is also encoded by other DNA sequences in this sample. The chain employs TRBV28 and TRBJ2-7, with a tentative D call TRBD2 (6 bases). V was trimmed by 7 bases and J by 4 bases, leaving 20 bases between them. The length of the CDR3 is 15 residues. Germline values: CDR1 MDHEN, CDR2 SYDVKM. The CDR3 DNA reads as TGTGCCAGCACTCCCGGCGAGGCGGGACGGTACGAGCAGTACTTC. As protein: CASTPGEAGRYEQYF.

The V gene is TRBV11-2, the J gene TRBJ1-1; the D gene is possibly TRBD1 (6 bases). This CDR3 comprises 14 residues. The ends were cut back, 5 bases at V and 3 bases at J, with 13 bases in the middle. In germline, CDR1 is SGHAT, CDR2 FQNNGV. DNA for the CDR3: TGTGCCAGCAGCCCCGACAGGTTCCACACTGAAGCTTTCTTT. It encodes CASSPDRFHTEAFF.

The CDR3 protein is CASSGYYPTDTQYF. Written as DNA, the CDR3 is TGCGCCAGCAGCGGCTACTATCCCACAGATACGCAGTATTTT. The chain links TRBV5-1 to TRBJ2-3; no reliable D call. Between the trimmed V and J ends, which lost 4 bases and 2 bases, there was a span of 11 bases. Germline V CDR1 and CDR2: SGHRS, YFSETQ. CDR3 length equals 14 residues.

Note on this clone: This sample includes further DNA sequences coding for the same CDR3. The chain couples TRBV18 to TRBJ1-4; D is undetermined. There are 13 residues in the CDR3. Germline CDR1 and CDR2: KGHSH and LQKENI. V gave up 3 bases and J gave up 5 bases, with 7 bases separating them. CDR3 bases: TGTGCCAGCTCACCGGGAGTGAATGAAAAACTGTTTTTT. Encoded protein: CASSPGVNEKLFF.

The DNA of the CDR3 is TGTGCCAGCAGCCCCGTCGCTAGCGTCCGATTCCACAATGAGCAGTTCTTC. Its protein product is CASSPVASVRFHNEQFF. V gene TRBV9 combines with J gene TRBJ2-1, with a possible D match to TRBD2 (6 bases). Between the trimmed V and J ends, which lost 4 bases and 5 bases, there was a span of 22 bases. The germline CDR1 and CDR2 sequences are SGDLS and YYNGEE. CDR3 size: 17 residues.

The chain is built from TRBV7-9 and TRBJ1-5; 8 bases fit TRBD1. Trimming at V came to 3 bases and at J to 7 bases, leaving 11 bases not matched to a gene. The CDR3 is 16 amino acids. Germline-derived CDR1 and CDR2 are SEHNR and FQNEAQ (reference sequence). CDR3 sequence reads: CASSFVTGGMEQPQHF. CDR3 nucleotides: TGTGCCAGCAGCTTTGTTACAGGGGGAATGGAACAGCCCCAGCATTTT. Variable domain in full (rest from reference TRBV7-9 and TRBJ1-5): DTGVSQNPRHKITKRGQNVTFRCDPISEHNRLYWYRQTLGQGPEFLTYFQNEAQLEKSRLLSDRFSAERPKGSFSTLEIQRTEQGDSAMYLCASSFVTGGMEQPQHFGDGTRLSIL.

The chain links TRBV7-9 to TRBJ1-1, with 7 bases identical to TRBD1. V lost 4 bases and J lost 2; bases outside the gene matches: 7. Germline V gene lookup returns CDR1 SEHNR and CDR2 FQNEAQ (reference sequence). CDR3 length equals 15 residues. The CDR3 protein is CASSSRDSSNTEAFF. The CDR3 nucleotides are TGTGCCAGCAGCTCCCGGGACAGTTCCAACACTGAAGCTTTCTTT.

This clone was seen only once. The chain uses TRBV11-2 and TRBJ2-3, with D unresolved. V lost 5 bases and J 0 bases, leaving 6 bases between the germline ends. CDR1 and CDR2 from the germline V gene are SGHAT and FQNNGV. The CDR3 extends over 13 amino acids. CDR3 residues: CASSLSSTDTQYF. CDR3 nucleotides: TGTGCCAGCAGCCTAAGTAGCACAGATACGCAGTATTTT.

The CDR3: CASSVGGGTEKLFF. CDR3 bases: TGTGCCAGCAGCGTCGGGGGGGGGACTGAAAAACTGTTTTTT. The V gene is TRBV9, the J gene TRBJ1-4; tentative D call: TRBD1 (5 bases). V dropped 2 bases and J dropped 7 bases, with 12 bases sitting between them. The CDR3 has 14 amino acids. Germline lookup yields CDR1 SGDLS and CDR2 YYNGEE.

The V call is TRBV25-1, the J call TRBJ1-2; D not certain. Trimming left V 4 bases short and J 10 bases short, with 13 bases between. Germline lookup yields CDR1 MGHDK and CDR2 SYGVNS. This CDR3 contains 12 residues. This CDR3 is CASSGPHGHYTF. CDR3 coding DNA: TGTGCCAGCAGTGGGCCCCATGGCCACTACACCTTC.

This chain connects TRBV10-3 to TRBJ1-2; D is perhaps TRBD1 (6 bases). V was shortened by 7 bases and J by 8 bases, with 17 bases between the two germline ends. The CDR3 is 13 amino acids. Per germline, CDR1 ENHRY and CDR2 SYGVKD. In DNA, the CDR3 is TGTGCCATCACCGTTGGCAACAGGGCCGGCTACACCTTC. Amino acids: CAITVGNRAGYTF.

This chain joins TRBV11-2 and TRBJ2-5; D gene unclear. The CDR3 is made up of 14 amino acids. V dropped 5 bases and J dropped 5 bases, with 15 bases sitting between them. CDR1 and CDR2 (germline): SGHAT, FQNNGV. The CDR3 coding sequence is TGTGCCAGCAGCATATCCCCAGGTTCGGAGACCCAGTACTTC. This sequence encodes CASSISPGSETQYF.

This chain uses TRBV18 with TRBJ2-1; 8 bases agree with TRBD1. From germline, CDR1 is KGHSH and CDR2 LQKENI. Trimming took 3 bases from V and 1 from J; bases not matched to a gene: 5. The CDR3 has 16 residues. The CDR3 reads CASSPDTGGSYNEQFF. In DNA, the CDR3 is TGTGCCAGCTCACCCGATACAGGGGGTTCCTACAATGAGCAGTTCTTC.

The chain combines TRBV14 with TRBJ2-7, with 8 nucleotides matching TRBD1. The CDR3 length is 15 residues. V shed 6 bases, J shed 5 bases, and the junction held 12 bases outside the gene matches. CDR1 and CDR2 from the germline V gene are SGHDN and FVKESK. CDR3: CASSDPRTGFNEQYF. The DNA of the CDR3 is TGTGCCAGCAGTGATCCCCGGACAGGGTTCAACGAGCAGTACTTC.

The chain is built from TRBV11-2 and TRBJ2-7; 10 bases are shared with TRBD1. V gave up 1 base and J gave up 3 bases; unmatched junction bases: 9. This CDR3 is built from 17 residues. In germline, CDR1 is SGHAT, CDR2 FQNNGV. CDR3 coding DNA: TGTGCCAGCAGCTTAGCTCCGGGACAGGGGTTCTACTACGAGCAGTACTTC. This translates into CASSLAPGQGFYYEQYF.

This chain links TRBV15 with TRBJ2-1, with 8 bases lining up with TRBD2. Germline V gene sequence: CDR1 LNHNV, CDR2 YYDKDF (reference sequence). The CDR3 extends over 15 amino acids. The trim removed 3 bases at V and 8 bases at J, leaving 9 bases unmatched. The CDR3 coding sequence is TGTGCCACCAGCAGCCAAGCGGGAGTAGGCTATGAGCAGTTCTTC. Encoded protein: CATSSQAGVGYEQFF.

This clone was seen a handful of times. This sequence joins TRBV5-1 and TRBJ2-3; 11 bases agree with TRBD2. CDR3 length: 18 amino acids. Germline CDR1 and CDR2: SGHRS and YFSETQ. J lost 0 bases, V lost 0 bases, and 6 bases had no gene match. The CDR3 loop reads CASSLGLAGFHSTDTQYF. As DNA, the CDR3 is TGCGCCAGCAGCTTGGGACTAGCGGGGTTTCATAGCACAGATACGCAGTATTTT.

The genes are TRBV27 and TRBJ2-5; 7 bases are shared with TRBD1. Per germline, CDR1 MNHEY and CDR2 SMNVEV (reference sequence). Unmatched junction bases numbered 6, after V lost 3 bases and J lost 5 bases. The CDR3 runs to 14 residues. This CDR3 is CASSLRGPLETQYF. The CDR3 DNA reads as TGTGCCAGCAGTTTGAGGGGGCCCCTGGAGACCCAGTACTTC.

The V call is TRBV7-3, the J call TRBJ2-5; 9 positions agree with TRBD2. TRBJ2-7 explains the end of the DNA better; the J call may be wrong. The CDR3 covers 16 residues. Germline-derived CDR1 and CDR2 are SGHTA and FQGTGA. CDR3 nucleotide sequence: TGTGCCAGCAGCCTCTTTGGCGGGAGGGCCTCCGGCGAGCAGTACTTC. It is translated as CASSLFGGRASGEQYF.

The chain recombines TRBV10-3 with TRBJ1-1; 7 bases match TRBD1. The J segment lost 1 base and the V segment lost 5 bases, leaving 7 bases of the junction unmatched. The germline V gene encodes CDR1 ENHRY and CDR2 SYGVKD. This CDR3 region has 15 residues. CDR3 sequence reads: CAISPGTVKNTEAFF. Written as DNA, the CDR3 is TGTGCCATCAGTCCCGGGACAGTGAAGAACACTGAAGCTTTCTTT.

This clone was seen a few times. A junction end diverges from the germline sequence, so it may reflect a read error. V is TRBV20-1 and J is TRBJ2-4; the D gene is possibly TRBD1 (6 bases). This CDR3 has 10 amino acids. Germline V lookup: CDR1 DFQATT, CDR2 SNEGSKA (reference sequence). CDR3 DNA: TGCAGTGCTAGCGTCGGGACACCTTTCTTC. It specifies CSASVGTPFF.

This clone has just one count. The rearrangement uses TRBV10-3 and TRBJ1-5; possible D gene TRBD1, 6 bases. This CDR3 is built from 12 residues. Trimming stripped 10 bases from V and 2 bases from J, with 9 bases between. Germline V gene lookup returns CDR1 ENHRY and CDR2 SYGVKD. CDR3 bases: TGTGCCACCCGACAGGGCAATCAGCCCCAGCATTTT. As protein: CATRQGNQPQHF.

The rearrangement links TRBV4-1 to TRBJ1-6; no clear D. V lost 4 bases, J lost 2 bases, and 12 bases lay in between. Germline CDR1 reads MGHRA; CDR2 reads YSYEKL. The CDR3 is 16 residues long. Here the CDR3 DNA reads TGCGCCAGCAGCCCTACGCCGGGGACCTATAATTCACCCCTCCACTTT. Translation: CASSPTPGTYNSPLHF.

The chain employs TRBV2 and TRBJ2-7; 8 nucleotides line up with TRBD2. The CDR3 runs 15 residues. The trim removed 4 bases at V and 1 base at J, leaving 6 bases unmatched. Germline-derived CDR1 and CDR2 are SNHLY and FYNNEI. In DNA, the CDR3 is TGTGCCAGCAGTGGGGAATCGGGAGGGTCCTACGAGCAGTACTTC. This translates into CASSGESGGSYEQYF.

This chain uses TRBV7-9 with TRBJ1-3; D unresolved. The CDR3 extends over 16 amino acids. Germline-derived CDR1 and CDR2 are SEHNR and FQNEAQ (reference sequence). Trimming stripped 0 bases from V and 0 bases from J, with 9 bases between. The CDR3 sequence: CASSLALESSGNTIYF. For the CDR3, the DNA is TGTGCCAGCAGCTTAGCGCTGGAGAGCTCTGGAAACACCATATATTTT.

The chain recombines TRBV28 with TRBJ2-5; 7 bases match TRBD1. The CDR3 is 12 residues long. V was clipped by 7 bases and J by 3 bases; unmatched bases: 2. The germline V gene has CDR1 MDHEN and CDR2 SYDVKM. The CDR3 sequence is CASTGGEETQYF. In nucleotides, the CDR3 is TGTGCCAGCACAGGGGGAGAAGAGACCCAGTACTTC.